This is a list of T cell receptor beta chains from one sample in a study of OX40 agonist ivuxolimab in advanced cancers. TCRdb keeps only in-frame clones here, not all; method: immunoSEQ multiplex PCR. The sample holds approximately 59,000 clones, approximately 78% seen once. This material consisted of CD4+ or CD8+ T cells sorted from blood, taken in a trial of the OX40 agonist ivuxolimab. The origin of the receptors is an adult with an advanced solid tumor such as melanoma, head and neck, liver or kidney cancer. CDR3s include the opening cysteine and the closing phenylalanine or tryptophan. D genes are given only for firm matches. Size tells how often a clone was seen (once, few, many) or the class of an expanded clone, and some rows leave it out.

CSVEDSWTSGGAGNEQFF	TGCAGCGTTGAGGACTCTTGGACTAGCGGGGGGGCGGGTAATGAGCAGTTCTTC	-	TRBV29-1	TRBJ2-1	TRBD2
CASSLRPGNYEQYF	TGCGCCAGCAGCTTGAGGCCAGGGAACTACGAGCAGTACTTC	-	TRBV5-1	TRBJ2-7	-
CASSLTGEPNEKLFF	TGTGCCAGCAGCTTGACCGGGGAGCCTAATGAAAAACTGTTTTTT	once	TRBV7-7	TRBJ1-4	-
CASSLGQGPGNTIYF	TGTGCCAGCAGCTTGGGACAGGGTCCGGGAAACACCATATATTTT	-	TRBV5-6	TRBJ1-3	TRBD1
CASSADDRGLGLEQYF	TGTGCCAGCAGTGCTGACGACAGGGGACTTGGTTTAGAGCAGTACTTC	-	TRBV25-1	TRBJ2-7	TRBD1
CASARDSTDTQYF	TGTGCTAGTGCTCGGGACAGCACAGATACGCAGTATTTT	-	TRBV12-5	TRBJ2-3	-
CASTEGVWTGELFF	TGTGCCAGCACGGAGGGGGTCTGGACCGGGGAGCTGTTTTTT	medium-sized	TRBV25-1	TRBJ2-2	-
CSVGLGSEQYF	TGCAGCGTCGGACTAGGAAGCGAGCAGTACTTC	-	TRBV29-1	TRBJ2-7	TRBD2
CASSLGQSHYEQYF	TGTGCCAGCAGCTTGGGCCAGTCGCACTACGAGCAGTACTTC	-	TRBV5-6	TRBJ2-7	-
CASSLGQNYEQYF	TGTGCCAGCAGCTTGGGGCAGAACTACGAGCAGTACTTC	-	TRBV7-8	TRBJ2-7	-
CRGEGELFF	TGCAGGGGCGAGGGGGAGCTGTTTTTT	-	TRBV12-5	TRBJ2-2	-
CASSESTGALHEQYF	TGCGCCAGCAGTGAGTCGACAGGGGCTTTGCACGAGCAGTACTTC	once	TRBV10-2	TRBJ2-7	TRBD1
CASSQEPGDSGNTIYF	TGTGCCAGCAGCCAAGAACCCGGGGATTCTGGAAACACCATATATTTT	-	TRBV9	TRBJ1-3	-
CAMRRGSNQPQHF	TGTGCCATGCGAAGAGGTAGCAATCAGCCCCAGCATTTT	-	TRBV19	TRBJ1-5	-
CASRMDRGVTGELFF	TGTGCCAGTCGGATGGACAGGGGGGTGACCGGGGAGCTGTTTTTT	-	TRBV19	TRBJ2-2	TRBD1
CASSFRGGTDTQYF	TGTGCCAGCAGTTTCCGGGGGGGCACAGATACGCAGTATTTT	-	TRBV27	TRBJ2-3	TRBD2
CASKVAGLLGYGYTF	TGTGCCAGTAAGGTGGCAGGCCTATTAGGCTATGGCTACACCTTC	-	TRBV19	TRBJ1-2	-
CSVPGPYYGYTF	TGCAGCGTGCCGGGACCCTACTATGGCTACACCTTC	-	TRBV29-1	TRBJ1-2	-
CASSQGYGRGYGYTF	TGCGCCAGCAGCCAAGGCTACGGACGAGGATATGGCTACACCTTC	-	TRBV4-1	TRBJ1-2	-
CASSGGTGGNSPLHF	TGTGCCAGCAGTGGGGGGACAGGGGGCAATTCACCCCTCCACTTT	-	TRBV2	TRBJ1-6	TRBD1
CATSSRLAGLYNEQFF	TGTGCCACCAGCAGTAGACTAGCGGGGCTCTACAATGAGCAGTTCTTC	-	TRBV15	TRBJ2-1	TRBD2
CASRPAGYTGELFF	TGTGCCAGCCGACCAGCGGGGTACACCGGGGAGCTGTTTTTT	-	TRBV11-3	TRBJ2-2	TRBD2
CASSEQGGGEQYF	TGTGCCAGCAGTGAGCAGGGGGGGGGCGAGCAGTACTTC	-	TRBV6-1	TRBJ2-7	-
CAISPRQGRETQYF	TGTGCCATCAGTCCCCGACAGGGTCGGGAGACCCAGTACTTC	-	TRBV10-3	TRBJ2-5	TRBD1
CASSTGTGTSNYGYTF	TGCGCCAGCAGCACCGGGACAGGGACCTCTAACTATGGCTACACCTTC	-	TRBV5-1	TRBJ1-2	TRBD1
CASSVSEVNTEAFF	TGTGCCAGCAGTGTTTCGGAGGTCAACACTGAAGCTTTCTTT	-	TRBV6-1	TRBJ1-1	-
CASSYLGGTGEETQYF	TGTGCCAGCAGTTACTTAGGTGGGACAGGGGAAGAGACCCAGTACTTC	-	TRBV6-5	TRBJ2-5	TRBD1
CASRGYGTQYF	TGTGCCAGTAGGGGATATGGGACCCAGTACTTC	-	TRBV19	TRBJ2-5	-
CASSETGGRDEQYF	TGTGCCAGCAGTGAGACAGGGGGTCGGGACGAGCAGTACTTC	few	TRBV6-1	TRBJ2-7	TRBD1
CASSLGVGGALSEKLFF	TGTGCCAGCAGCTTGGGTGTGGGGGGCGCTTTATCTGAAAAACTGTTTTTT	-	TRBV5-4	TRBJ1-4	-
CASSRDRGSGGANVLTF	TGTGCCAGCAGTCGGGACCGGGGGAGTGGTGGGGCCAACGTCCTGACTTTC	-	TRBV2	TRBJ2-6	-
CASSSDRGRTGELFF	TGTGCCAGCAGCTCCGACAGGGGTAGGACCGGGGAGCTGTTTTTT	once	TRBV11-2	TRBJ2-2	TRBD1
CASSVRQGNSPLHF	TGTGCCAGCAGCGTACGACAGGGGAATTCACCCCTCCACTTT	once	TRBV9	TRBJ1-6	TRBD1
CATSPGTKYNEQFF	TGTGCCACTTCACCCGGGACAAAATACAATGAGCAGTTCTTC	-	TRBV5-4	TRBJ2-1	-
CASSQIRATGEAFF	TGCGCCAGCAGCCAAATCAGGGCGACAGGGGAAGCTTTCTTT	-	TRBV4-1	TRBJ1-1	TRBD1
CASTGQGGTEAFF	TGTGCCAGCACCGGACAGGGAGGCACTGAAGCTTTCTTT	-	TRBV6-6	TRBJ1-1	TRBD1
CASSLADTEGANSYEQYF	TGTGCCAGCAGCTTAGCGGACACAGAGGGGGCCAACTCCTACGAGCAGTACTTC	-	TRBV7-9	TRBJ2-7	TRBD1
CASSPDRQETQYF	TGTGCCAGCAGTCCGGACAGACAAGAGACCCAGTACTTC	few	TRBV28	TRBJ2-5	-
CASSEQALTLAGYEQYF	TGTGCCAGCAGTGAACAGGCCCTGACCTTAGCGGGATACGAGCAGTACTTC	-	TRBV6-1	TRBJ2-7	TRBD2
CASSPPGQNTGELFF	TGTGCCAGCAGCCCCCCCGGACAGAACACCGGGGAGCTGTTTTTT	once	TRBV9	TRBJ2-2	-
CASSKVTGTGAGNTIYF	TGTGCCAGCAGCAAAGTGACAGGGACAGGGGCTGGAAACACCATATATTTT	few	TRBV21-1	TRBJ1-3	-